The 3 T cell receptor beta chains below come from one sample, sequenced in a study of cytomegalovirus exposure and HLA in healthy donors. It was with 60 Vbeta and 13 Jbeta primers that the PCR ran. Clones were sequenced by immunoSEQ multiplex PCR, and TCRdb holds only the in-frame ones, with some missing. The sample holds over 150,000 clones, roughly four fifths seen once. The source material was PBMCs. The receptors here all came from a woman aged 50 to 60 in good health and CMV-seronegative.

This chain links TRBV19 with TRBJ1-1; no definite D call. V was clipped by 2 bases and J by 5 bases, with 15 bases between them. Looked up from germline, CDR1 is LNHDA and CDR2 is SQIVND (reference sequence). CDR3 size: 15 residues. The CDR3, as DNA: TGTGCCAGTAGTATAATTGACGCCAGCGGAACTGAAGCTTTCTTT. Its protein is CASSIIDASGTEAFF.

The gene calls are TRBV30 and TRBJ2-2; D uncertain. V shed 3 bases and J shed 2 bases, with 7 bases lying between them. The CDR3 consists of 13 residues. CDR1 is GTSNPN, CDR2 SVGIG, per germline (reference sequence). CDR3 DNA: TGTGCCTGGAGCGTCAGAAACACCGGGGAGCTGTTTTTT. It is translated as CAWSVRNTGELFF.

The CDR3 bases are TGTGCCAGCACCCTAACCCAGGGAGGGGAGCAGTACTTC. Protein: CASTLTQGGEQYF. This chain links TRBV7-9 with TRBJ2-7; the match to TRBD2 covers 7 bases. The CDR3 extends over 13 amino acids. V was clipped by 7 bases and J by 7 bases; unmatched bases: 10. CDR1 SEHNR and CDR2 FQNEAQ come from the germline V gene (reference sequence). The entire variable domain, with the rest obtained from reference TRBV7-9 and TRBJ2-7, is as follows: DTGVSQNPRHKITKRGQNVTFRCDPISEHNRLYWYRQTLGQGPEFLTYFQNEAQLEKSRLLSDRFSAERPKGSFSTLEIQRTEQGDSAMYLCASTLTQGGEQYFGPGTRLTVT.